What follows is one T cell receptor beta chain and its context. The V and J ends lost 2 bases and 0 bases respectively, with 13 bases between them. Germline CDR1 and CDR2: KGHSH and LQKENI. CDR3 length equals 16 residues. The data stem from a study of CD8 T cells in Susac syndrome. CD8+ and CD4+ blood T cells underwent TCR beta sequencing. Matching for age and sex applied to the controls, who were healthy donors. Reverse transcription of 0.5 to 1 ug RNA was carried out with random hexamers. With immunoSEQ multiplex PCR, TCR beta CDR3 was amplified across 54 Vbeta and 13 Jbeta. TCRdb itself ran the immunoSEQ multiplex PCR reads through MiXCR, one entry per CDR3 protein. The table lists about 120,000 distinct CDR3 sequences, less than 95% of them singletons.

This rearrangement joins TRBV18 to TRBJ1-1, with a tentative D call TRBD1 (5 bases). This clonotype originated in a human donor in good health. The specimen sequenced was CD4+ T cells from PBMCs. DNA for the CDR3: TGTGCCAGCTCACCAAATGCAGGGAATCTGAACACTGAAGCTTTCTTT. It translates to CASSPNAGNLNTEAFF.